The subject of this entry is one TCR beta chain. It was CD45RO-negative cells, positively selected for CCR7, that made up naive CD8 cells, with terminally differentiated effector memory CD45RA+ cells excluded. Sequencing used immunoSEQ multiplex PCR; TCRdb keeps in-frame clones, though not all of them. The profile shows some 2 million clones, about 95% of them singletons. The sample comes from a study of shared clonotypes between healthy human individuals. Germline CDR1 reads SQVTM; CDR2 reads ANQGSEA. There are 13 residues in the CDR3. Losses at the gene ends were 7 bases for V and 0 bases for J; bases not matched to a gene: 5.

The clonotype was recovered from a man younger than 35 in good health. Sequencing was performed on naive CD8+ T cells sorted from blood. The V and J genes are TRBV29-1 and TRBJ1-1; 7 nucleotides match TRBD1. The CDR3 protein is CSAFGQVNTEAFF. In DNA, the CDR3 is TGCAGCGCATTTGGACAGGTGAACACTGAAGCTTTCTTT.